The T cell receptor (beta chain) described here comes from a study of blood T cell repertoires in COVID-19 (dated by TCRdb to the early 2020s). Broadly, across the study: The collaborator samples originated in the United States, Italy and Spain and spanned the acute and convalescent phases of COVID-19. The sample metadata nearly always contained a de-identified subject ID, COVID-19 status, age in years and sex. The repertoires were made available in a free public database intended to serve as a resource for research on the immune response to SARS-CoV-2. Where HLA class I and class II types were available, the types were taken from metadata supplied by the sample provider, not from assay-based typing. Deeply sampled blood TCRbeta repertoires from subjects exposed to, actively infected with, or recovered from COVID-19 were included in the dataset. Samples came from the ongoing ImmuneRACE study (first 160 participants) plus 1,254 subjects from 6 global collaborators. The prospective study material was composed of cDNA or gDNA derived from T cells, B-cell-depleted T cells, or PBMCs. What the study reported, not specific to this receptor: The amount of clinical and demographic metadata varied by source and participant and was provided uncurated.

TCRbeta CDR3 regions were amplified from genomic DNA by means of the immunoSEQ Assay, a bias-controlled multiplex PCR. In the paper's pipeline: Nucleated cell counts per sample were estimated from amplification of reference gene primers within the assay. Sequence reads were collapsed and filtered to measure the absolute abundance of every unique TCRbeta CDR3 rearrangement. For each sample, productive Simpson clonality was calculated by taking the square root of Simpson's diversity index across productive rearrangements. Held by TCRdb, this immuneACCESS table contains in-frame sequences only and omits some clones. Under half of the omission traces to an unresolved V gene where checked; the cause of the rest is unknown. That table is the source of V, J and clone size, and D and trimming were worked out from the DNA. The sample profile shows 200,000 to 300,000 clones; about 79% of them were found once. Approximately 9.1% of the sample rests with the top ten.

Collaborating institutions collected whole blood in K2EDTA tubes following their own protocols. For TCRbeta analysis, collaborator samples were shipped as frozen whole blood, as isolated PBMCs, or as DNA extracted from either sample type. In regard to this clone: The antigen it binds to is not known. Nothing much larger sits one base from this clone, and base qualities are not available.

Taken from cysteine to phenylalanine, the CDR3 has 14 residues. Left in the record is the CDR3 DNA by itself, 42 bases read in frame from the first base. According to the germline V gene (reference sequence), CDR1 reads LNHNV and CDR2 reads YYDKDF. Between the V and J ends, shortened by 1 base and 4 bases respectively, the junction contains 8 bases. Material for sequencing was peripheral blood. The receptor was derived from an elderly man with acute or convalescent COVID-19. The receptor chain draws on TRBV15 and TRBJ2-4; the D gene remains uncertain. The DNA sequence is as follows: TGTGCCACCAGCAGAGCTACAGAGAAAAACATTCAGTACTTC. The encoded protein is CATSRATEKNIQYF.